The 15 T cell receptor beta chains below all came from one sample that was sequenced in a study of CXCR3-negative and CXCR3-positive naive CD8 T cells. Findings and limits, study-wide: Higher TRB CDR3 hydrophobicity marked CXCR3-positive naive cells relative to CXCR3-negative naive cells.

The libraries of TRB cDNA were prepared using 5' RACE with UMI labels. After re-calling the 5' RACE reads, TCRdb lists one entry per CDR3 protein, DNA absent. The listing records around 110,000 distinct CDR3 sequences. What these receptors recognize is not known. The sample consisted of naive CXCR3+ CD8+ T cells from blood. The subset was: CD45RO-CCR7+CD27+CD95- naive CD8+ T cells expressing CXCR3 (TNR3+). These receptors were collected from a human donor in good health. Some clones in this sample may be carry-over from other donors' samples.

The chain combines TRBV14 with TRBJ2-7; TCRdb outputs TRBD2, but without DNA this stays unchecked. The CDR3 extends over 16 amino acids. Germline CDR1 is SGHDN and CDR2 is FVKESK. CDR3 sequence reads: CASSLRASGGAYEQYF.

This chain connects TRBV29-1 to TRBJ2-7; no DNA is available, so the TRBD1 call from TCRdb remains unchecked. Germline CDR1 reads SQVTM; CDR2 reads ANQGSEA. The CDR3 runs to 14 residues. CDR3 amino acids: CSVSGQGHFYEQYF.

The chain joins TRBV7-2 to TRBJ2-1; with no DNA, the TCRdb D assignment of TRBD2 cannot be verified. Germline CDR1 SGHTA, CDR2 FQGNSA. The CDR3 has 15 residues. CDR3 loop: CASSPWPSGGNEQFF.

This chain uses TRBV7-8 with TRBJ2-1; TCRdb gives TRBD2 as the D gene, but with no DNA this cannot be confirmed. The V gene's germline CDR1 is SGHVS and CDR2 FQNEAQ. CDR3 length: 14 residues. The CDR3 sequence: CASSLGAGLDEQFF.

The chain has TRBV20-1 and TRBJ1-1. From germline, CDR1 is DFQATT and CDR2 SNEGSKA (reference sequence). The CDR3 loop spans 13 amino acids. The CDR3 is CSARVDEVFWAFF.

The chain combines TRBV20-1 with TRBJ2-1; there is no DNA to check the TCRdb D call of TRBD1. Germline CDR1 is DFQATT and CDR2 is SNEGSKA (reference sequence). The CDR3 is 11 amino acids. The CDR3 is CSSYRGSEQFF.

The rearrangement joins TRBV6-5 to TRBJ2-1; checking the TCRdb D call of TRBD2 is not possible without DNA. Germline loops: CDR1 MNHEY, CDR2 SVGAGI. The CDR3 extends over 15 amino acids. The CDR3 sequence is CASSVGLAGTDEQFF.

The V call is TRBV15, the J call TRBJ2-5; the D gene TCRdb calls, TRBD2, cannot be checked with no DNA. Germline V CDR1 and CDR2: LNHNV, YYDKDF (reference sequence). The CDR3 contains 15 residues. The CDR3 protein is CATSQTLANQETQYF.

This chain links TRBV19 with TRBJ2-1; no DNA is available, so the TRBD2 call from TCRdb remains unchecked. There are 15 residues in the CDR3. Germline loops: CDR1 LNHDA, CDR2 SQIVND (reference sequence). This chain's CDR3 is CASSMGSRTFNEQFF.

V and J are TRBV18 and TRBJ2-3. This CDR3 region has 12 residues. The germline gives CDR1 KGHSH, CDR2 LQKENI. The CDR3 region is CASSPGEDTQYF.

CDR3 residues: CASSLTGVGYEQYF. The rearrangement joins TRBV11-1 to TRBJ2-7; with no DNA, the TCRdb D assignment of TRBD1 cannot be verified. Germline V gene sequence: CDR1 SGHAT, CDR2 FQDESV (reference sequence). The CDR3 has 14 amino acids.

The rearrangement uses TRBV6-5 and TRBJ2-2; the D call of TRBD2 rests on TCRdb alone, since no DNA is present to check it. Germline CDR1 and CDR2: MNHEY and SVGAGI. This CDR3 is built from 15 residues. The CDR3 sequence is CASSPLGGGAGELFF.

The chain employs TRBV4-2 and TRBJ1-1; with no DNA, the TCRdb D assignment of TRBD1 cannot be verified. Germline V CDR1 and CDR2: LGHNA, YNFKEQ. The CDR3 extends over 13 amino acids. CDR3 in amino acids: CASSQGLTVGAFF.

The chain combines TRBV6-5 with TRBJ1-2; with no DNA, the TCRdb D assignment of TRBD1 cannot be verified. The CDR3 runs to 15 residues. Germline lookup yields CDR1 MNHEY and CDR2 SVGAGI. This CDR3 reads CASTPSMGGEYGYTF.

The rearrangement joins TRBV28 to TRBJ1-3. The CDR3 runs 15 residues. The germline CDR1 and CDR2 sequences are MDHEN and SYDVKM. The CDR3 reads CASRRAVFPGNTIYF.